This TCR beta chain was sequenced in a study of cytomegalovirus exposure and HLA in healthy donors (dated 2017 in TCRdb). Regarding the complete study: In an earlier analysis of about 560 of the donors, 250 to 350 Gb of sequence data and 90 million to 130 million unique TCR beta sequences from about 179 million T cells were reported. About 280 gigabases of sequencing data and around 85 million unique TCR sequences made up an early release that covered 500 to 650 HLA-typed donors. Of the roughly 430 genotyped donors, roughly 80% fell in the genetic ancestry cluster associated with self-reported Caucasian donors. The study was designed to test whether signatures of past pathogen exposure could be identified by cataloging public T cell receptors. The T cell repertoires of under 750 subjects were profiled by immunosequencing and related to cytomegalovirus serostatus. Along with the approximately 650-subject first cohort, a separate validation cohort of over a hundred different subjects was used. To predict cytomegalovirus infection status, the study brought together high-throughput TCR immunosequencing, statistical association of individual TCRs with disease status, and machine learning. In a later analysis, previously published TCR beta repertoires from hundreds of donors were re-analyzed and high-resolution HLA genotyping was added so that TCR occurrence patterns could be studied. In the later analysis, no new phenotypic data were used to find candidate immune exposures; instead, reliance was placed on TCR beta sequences and their occurrence across donors. An earlier analysis of several hundred of the donors applied high-throughput TCR beta sequencing to assess whether each TCR beta V gene segment acted as functional or pseudogenic. Donor age, sex, ethnicity and CMV serostatus were compiled together with the repertoire data. Genome-wide SNP genotypes for about 65% of the roughly 700 donors were used in a later genetic analysis, which treated that subset as a discovery cohort. All discovery cohort repertoires had been generated using a single sequencing platform. Both class I and class II loci were covered by HLA typing, at four-digit resolution. The number of donors typed differed by locus, with 629-630 for A, B, C, DRB1 and DQB1, around 560 for DQA1, 600 to 610 for DPA1, and 400 to 490 for DPB1. Four or five DR-DQ haplotypes were handled as single units for association and clustering because linkage in the cohort was strong. Across 300 to 500 genotyped donors of the cohort, an average of about 240,000 unique TCR beta nucleotide sequences per donor were sequenced, and approximately 19% of those sequences were non-productive. The paper as a whole reports these results and caveats: In a later analysis, TCR association rates were found to vary across HLA loci, with the most associated TCRs seen for DRB1 alleles and the fewest for HLA-C alleles. In a later analysis, HLA-associated TCR beta chains showed more clonal expansion and lower generation probabilities than non-associated chains that were equally common. According to a later genetic analysis, donors in an Asian-associated ancestry cluster had fewer N-insertions in productive TCRs than the roughly 670-donor mean. In both the original and validation cohorts, the classifier was reported to diagnose cytomegalovirus status with high specificity and sensitivity. Some IMGT-functional V segments, including TRBV6-2 and TRBV6-3, could not be distinguished by the 87-base-pair reads and were therefore excluded. A further reported finding was that TCR beta sequences accurately predicted the HLA-A and HLA-B alleles for most subjects in the first cohort. When HLA alleles, especially DR and DQ, strongly co-occurred, attributing TCR associations to individual alleles was difficult. This cohort had only TCR beta chains sequenced, and the lack of alpha or paired-chain data limited which features could be detected. A later analysis reported that several top co-occurrence clusters appeared linked to parvovirus B19, influenza, CMV and Epstein-Barr virus. In a later analysis, around 17,000 TCR beta sequences were associated with specific HLA alleles at a false discovery rate of 0.05. Because HLA typing was missing for some donors at each locus, association tests included only the typed subset. In a later genetic analysis, a missense DCLRE1C variant was associated with V-gene and J-gene trimming of TCR beta chains, and the association was replicated in an independent cohort. In a later analysis, most CMV-associated TCR beta chains were found to appear HLA-restricted, with HLA associations seemingly driven largely by CMV exposure. Three of the identified cytomegalovirus-associated TCR beta chains were confirmed in vitro to be specific for cytomegalovirus antigens. Fewer than 20 rarely observed V segments, including chromosome 9 orphons, were excluded from the earlier analysis of several hundred of the donors because counts were too low. Most TCR sequences were observed very rarely across donors, whereas some public TCRs were present in many individuals. The presence/absence analyses assumed that sequencing depth was roughly uniform across donors, and that assumption may not be true. The authors suggested that the approach could potentially be generalized to other disease states and immunological phenotypes. In an earlier analysis of a few hundred of the donors, most TCR beta V segments were observed in productive rearrangements about 90% or about 30% of the time, broadly matching IMGT annotations. In the study, about 150 TCR beta chains were listed as associated with cytomegalovirus. The sequencing pipeline was judged likely to have produced a cluster of highly shared sequence variants as a technical artifact. For the cohort, immune exposure information was limited to CMV serostatus. Correlated functional status among segregating V segments might be attributable to linkage disequilibrium, but an unknown experimental factor could not be ruled out.

Receptor amplification or capture employed the immunoSEQ multiplex PCR assay. A mixture of 60 forward primers for TCR Vbeta segments and 13 reverse primers for TCR Jbeta segments was used in the multiplex PCR. A multiplex PCR assay on genomic DNA amplified the CDR3 region of rearranged TCR beta genes. On the Illumina HiSeq System, the amplified TCR beta libraries were sequenced as 87-base-pair reads. The original methods were these. In a later analysis, some 80 million unique TCR beta chains were counted across the 650 to 750 repertoires, and around 10 million of these chains were shared by at least two donors. To remove PCR and sequencing errors, raw reads were error-corrected and collapsed into unique sequences using a nearest-neighbor algorithm that merged closely related sequences. To assign V, D and J gene segments, CDR3 sequences were aligned to IMGT reference sequences. For a sequence to be retained, at least a six-nucleotide match to both a V gene segment and a J gene segment was required. A rearrangement was called productive if the CDR3 had no stop codons and remained in frame with V and J, and every other rearrangement was called non-productive. Following IMGT convention, CDR3 was defined as the stretch from the second conserved V-encoded cysteine to the conserved J-encoded phenylalanine. The earlier analysis of fewer than 750 of the donors excluded sequences that lacked an unambiguous match to a single V gene segment. In an earlier analysis of some 590 of the donors, a V segment was called functional when productive rearrangements were above 56.7%, and segregating when the standard deviation between donors exceeded 5%. A statistical classification framework was built for diagnosing cytomegalovirus status from the catalog of TCR beta chain sequences. A later analysis assigned V and J genes by comparing TCR nucleotide sequences with IMGT/GENE-DB human TR gene sequences. Using the TCRdist pipeline, a later analysis assigned CDR3 sequences along with most-parsimonious VDJ recombination scenarios. In a later analysis, each TCR beta chain was defined by its CDR3 amino acid sequence together with its V-gene family, and reads without a unique V-gene family were excluded. A later analysis removed 592 highly shared, low-generation-probability nucleotide sequences to deal with suspected cross-contamination and a sequencing artifact. For each public chain, a later analysis derived a clonal expansion index from normalized ranks of inferred template counts within each repertoire. A later analysis computed generation probabilities with a VDJ recombination model fitted to out-of-frame rearrangements, and checked the results against IGoR. Hypergeometric tests were used in a later analysis to score TCR-TCR, TCR-HLA and TCR-CMV co-occurrence, with a repertoire-size bias correction applied to the TCR pairs. False discovery rates were estimated in a later analysis by permuting HLA or CMV assignments 20 times. In a later analysis, co-occurring TCRs were grouped with DBSCAN, and TCRdist sequence similarity was added when clustering was performed within HLA-allele-positive subsets. Co-occurrence clustering excluded repertoires with fewer than 30,000 or more than 120,000 public chains, plus five with anomalous nucleotide sharing. As stored in TCRdb, this immuneACCESS dataset retains in-frame rearrangements with V and J assigned. A fraction of the clones does not appear; measured against another copy, unresolved V genes explain less than half of the discrepancy, and the remainder lacks a known reason. Clone size and the V and J calls come from that table; the DNA yielded D and trimming. Across this sample there are 50,000 to 60,000 clones, with around 78% seen only once. The ten most abundant clones make up roughly 1.4% of the sample.

The CDR3, from cysteine to phenylalanine, totals 14 residues. The retained sequence is limited to the CDR3, 42 bases, with the frame set at the first base. Unmatched junction bases come to 3, with V trimmed by 3 bases and J by 4 bases. CDR1 and CDR2, looked up from the germline V gene, are SGHRS and YFSETQ. To note about this clone: Its antigen remains unidentified. No much larger clone exists at a distance of one base, and base qualities are not known.

The cohort consisted of more than 650 healthy bone marrow donors. At the time of sampling, every cohort member was nominally healthy, though immune exposures that went unrecorded were likely present. The donor tested CMV seronegative, placing the donor among the roughly 350 seronegative members of the cohort. Every donor gave a peripheral blood sample, and the peripheral blood mononuclear cells from that sample were used for TCR beta sequencing. The Qiagen DNeasy Blood Extraction Kit was used to extract genomic DNA from the blood cell samples. This clonotype was obtained from a female donor in good health and CMV-seronegative. The V and J segments used are TRBV5-1 and TRBJ1-2; 10 central bases correspond to TRBD1. Sequenced sample: PBMCs. The nucleotides read TGCGCCAGCAGCTGGGACAGGGGCCTCTATGGCTACACCTTC. Its product reads: CASSWDRGLYGYTF.